This T cell receptor beta chain was documented in a study of cytomegalovirus exposure and HLA in healthy donors. Points from the study as a whole: TCR clusters originating in the first cohort tended to co-occur in the approximately 120 validation repertoires, according to a later analysis.

Libraries were prepared by immunoSEQ multiplex PCR; TCRdb keeps only in-frame clonotypes and omits some of them. The sample contains approximately 160,000 clones, around four fifths of which appear only once. Worth noting for this clone: The target antigen is unknown.

Germline lookup yields CDR1 MNHNY and CDR2 SVGAGI (reference sequence). Trimming pared 5 bases from V and 1 base from J, leaving 9 bases between. CDR3 size: 13 residues. The TCR sequence derives from a man aged 30 to 39 in good health and CMV-seropositive. This chain joins TRBV6-6 and TRBJ2-7; possibly TRBD1 for D (6 bases). The sample was PBMCs. The CDR3 region has the DNA TGTGCCAGCAGTCCGAGGGGGTCCTACGAGCAGTACTTC. Its translation is CASSPRGSYEQYF.